What follows is one TCR beta chain and its context. Its target is unknown. The CDR3 spans 15 residues. Unmatched junction bases numbered 5, after V lost 5 bases and J lost 0 bases. Per germline, CDR1 SNHLY and CDR2 FYNNEI. The PCR had 60 Vbeta and 13 Jbeta primers. Sequenced by immunoSEQ multiplex PCR; TCRdb stores in-frame clones only, minus some. In the table there are around 180,000 clones, 75% to 85% of which are singletons. This sample is drawn from a study of cytomegalovirus exposure and HLA in healthy donors. Study-level findings and limits: Cytomegalovirus association was listed for about 170 TCR beta chains. There were some public TCRs occurring in many donors, but most TCR sequences were rare. The authors later found TCR association rates varying by HLA locus, with DRB1 most and HLA-C fewest. Follow-up analysis later connected one missense variant in DCLRE1C with trimming of TCR beta V- and J-genes.

This chain uses TRBV2 with TRBJ1-1; 8 nucleotides match TRBD1. This sequence was found in a woman in her forties or fifties in good health and CMV-seropositive. Sequenced input: PBMCs. The CDR3 DNA reads as TGTGCCAGCAGTCCGTGGACAGGGCTGAACACTGAAGCTTTCTTT. As protein: CASSPWTGLNTEAFF.